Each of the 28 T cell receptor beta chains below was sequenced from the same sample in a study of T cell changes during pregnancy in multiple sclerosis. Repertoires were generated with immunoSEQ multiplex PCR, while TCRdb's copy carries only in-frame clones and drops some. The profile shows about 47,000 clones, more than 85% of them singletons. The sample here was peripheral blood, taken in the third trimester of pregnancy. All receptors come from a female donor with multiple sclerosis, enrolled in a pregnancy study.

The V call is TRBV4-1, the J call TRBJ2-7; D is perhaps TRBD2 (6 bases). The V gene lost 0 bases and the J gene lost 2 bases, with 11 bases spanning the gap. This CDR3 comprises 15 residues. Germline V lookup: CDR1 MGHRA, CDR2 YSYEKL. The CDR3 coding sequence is TGCGCCAGCAGCCAAGATTACGGGAGAGCCTACGAGCAGTACTTC. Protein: CASSQDYGRAYEQYF.

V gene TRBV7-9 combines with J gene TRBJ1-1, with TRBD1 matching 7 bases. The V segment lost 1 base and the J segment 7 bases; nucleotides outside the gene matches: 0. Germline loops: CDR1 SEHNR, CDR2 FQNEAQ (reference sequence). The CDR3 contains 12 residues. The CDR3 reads CASSLGQGEAFF. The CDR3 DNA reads TGTGCCAGCAGCTTAGGACAGGGTGAAGCTTTCTTT. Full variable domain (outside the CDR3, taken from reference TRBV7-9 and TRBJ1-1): DTGVSQNPRHKITKRGQNVTFRCDPISEHNRLYWYRQTLGQGPEFLTYFQNEAQLEKSRLLSDRFSAERPKGSFSTLEIQRTEQGDSAMYLCASSLGQGEAFFGQGTRLTVV.

The CDR3 spells CASGSFSGANVLTF. The CDR3 DNA is TGCGCCAGCGGTAGCTTCTCTGGGGCCAACGTCCTGACTTTC. V usage is TRBV5-1 and J usage is TRBJ2-6; D gene uncertain. Germline V gives CDR1 SGHRS, CDR2 YFSETQ. Deletions cut 7 bases from V and 0 bases from J, with 8 bases between. CDR3 length equals 14 residues. Complete variable domain (other parts from reference TRBV5-1 and TRBJ2-6): KAGVTQTPRYLIKTRGQQVTLSCSPISGHRSVSWYQQTPGQGLQFLFEYFSETQRNKGNFPGRFSGRQFSNSRSEMNVSTLELGDSALYLCASGSFSGANVLTFGAGSRLTVL.

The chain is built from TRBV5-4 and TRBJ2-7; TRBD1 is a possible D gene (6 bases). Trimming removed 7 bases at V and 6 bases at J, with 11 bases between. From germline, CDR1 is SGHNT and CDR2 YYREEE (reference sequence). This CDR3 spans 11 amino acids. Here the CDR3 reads CASHRGSEQYF. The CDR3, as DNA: TGTGCCAGCCATAGGGGGAGCGAGCAGTACTTC.

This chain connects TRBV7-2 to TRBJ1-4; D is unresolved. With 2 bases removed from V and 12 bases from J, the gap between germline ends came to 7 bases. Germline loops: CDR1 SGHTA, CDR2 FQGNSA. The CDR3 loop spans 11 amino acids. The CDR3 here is CASSLLGELFF. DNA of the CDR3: TGTGCCAGCAGCTTACTGGGCGAACTGTTTTTT.

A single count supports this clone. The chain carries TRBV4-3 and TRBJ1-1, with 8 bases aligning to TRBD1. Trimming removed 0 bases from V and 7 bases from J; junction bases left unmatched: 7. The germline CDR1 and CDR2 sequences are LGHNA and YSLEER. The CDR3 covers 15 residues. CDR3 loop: CASSQDTGGLFEAFF. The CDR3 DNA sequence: TGCGCCAGCAGCCAAGATACAGGGGGTCTTTTTGAAGCTTTCTTT.

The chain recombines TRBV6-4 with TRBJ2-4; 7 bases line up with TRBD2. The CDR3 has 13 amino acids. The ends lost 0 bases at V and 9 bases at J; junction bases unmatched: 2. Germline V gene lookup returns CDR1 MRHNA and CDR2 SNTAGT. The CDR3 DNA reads TGTGCCAGCAGTGACTCTCCGGGAGGCATTCAGTACTTC. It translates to CASSDSPGGIQYF.

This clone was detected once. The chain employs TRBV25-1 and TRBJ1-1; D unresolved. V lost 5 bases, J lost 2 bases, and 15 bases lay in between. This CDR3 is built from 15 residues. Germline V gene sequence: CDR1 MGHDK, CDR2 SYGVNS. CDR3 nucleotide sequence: TGTGCCAGCAGTATGGGCCCTCCCGTAAACACTGAAGCTTTCTTT. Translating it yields CASSMGPPVNTEAFF.

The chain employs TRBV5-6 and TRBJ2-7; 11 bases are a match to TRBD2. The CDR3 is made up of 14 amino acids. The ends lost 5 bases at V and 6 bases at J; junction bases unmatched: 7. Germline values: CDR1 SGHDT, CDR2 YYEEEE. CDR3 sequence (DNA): TGTGCCAGCAGTTTAACTAGCGGGAGCGTCGAGCAGTACTTC. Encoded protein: CASSLTSGSVEQYF. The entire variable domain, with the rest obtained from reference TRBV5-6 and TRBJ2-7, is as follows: DAGVTQSPTHLIKTRGQQVTLRCSPKSGHDTVSWYQQALGQGPQFIFQYYEEEERQRGNFPDRFSGHQFPNYSSELNVNALLLGDSALYLCASSLTSGSVEQYFGPGTRLTVT.

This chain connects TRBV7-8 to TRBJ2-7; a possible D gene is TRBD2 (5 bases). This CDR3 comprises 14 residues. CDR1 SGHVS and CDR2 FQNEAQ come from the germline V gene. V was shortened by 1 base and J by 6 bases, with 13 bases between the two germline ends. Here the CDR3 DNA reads TGTGCCAGCAGCTTAGGGGGTAGCGCGGGCGAGCAGTACTTC. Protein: CASSLGGSAGEQYF. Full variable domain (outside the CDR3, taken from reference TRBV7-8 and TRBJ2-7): GAGVSQSPRYKVAKRGQDVALRCDPISGHVSLFWYQQALGQGPEFLTYFQNEAQLDKSGLPSDRFFAERPEGSVSTLKIQRTQQEDSAVYLCASSLGGSAGEQYFGPGTRLTVT.

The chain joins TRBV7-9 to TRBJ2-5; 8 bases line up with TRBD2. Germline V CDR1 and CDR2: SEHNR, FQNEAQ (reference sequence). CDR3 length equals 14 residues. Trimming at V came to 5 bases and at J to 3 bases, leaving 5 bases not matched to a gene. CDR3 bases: TGTGCCAGCAGCCCGAGGACTAGCAAAGAGACCCAGTACTTC. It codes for CASSPRTSKETQYF.

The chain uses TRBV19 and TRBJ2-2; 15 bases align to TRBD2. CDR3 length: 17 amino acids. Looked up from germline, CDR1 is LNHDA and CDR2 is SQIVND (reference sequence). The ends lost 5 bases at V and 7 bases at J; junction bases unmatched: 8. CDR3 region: CASSFPGLAGGGGELFF. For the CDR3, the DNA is TGTGCCAGTAGTTTTCCGGGACTAGCGGGAGGTGGCGGGGAGCTGTTTTTT.

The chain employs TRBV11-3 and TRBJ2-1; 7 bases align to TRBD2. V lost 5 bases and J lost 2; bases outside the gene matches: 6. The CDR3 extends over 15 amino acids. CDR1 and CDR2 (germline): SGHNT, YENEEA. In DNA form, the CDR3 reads TGTGCCAGCAGCCTCCCCAGCGGGGCCTACAATGAGCAGTTCTTC. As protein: CASSLPSGAYNEQFF.

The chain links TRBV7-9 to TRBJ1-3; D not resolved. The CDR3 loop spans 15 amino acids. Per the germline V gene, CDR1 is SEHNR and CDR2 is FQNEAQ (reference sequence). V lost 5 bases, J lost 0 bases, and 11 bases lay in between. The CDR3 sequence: CASSKTPSSGNTIYF. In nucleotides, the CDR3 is TGTGCCAGCAGCAAGACACCGAGCTCTGGAAACACCATATATTTT.

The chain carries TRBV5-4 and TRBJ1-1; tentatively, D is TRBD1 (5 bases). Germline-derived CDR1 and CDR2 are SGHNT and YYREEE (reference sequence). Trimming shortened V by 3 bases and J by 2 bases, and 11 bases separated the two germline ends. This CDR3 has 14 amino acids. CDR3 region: CASSSMGLNTEAFF. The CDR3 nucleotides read TGTGCCAGCAGCTCTATGGGGCTAAACACTGAAGCTTTCTTT.

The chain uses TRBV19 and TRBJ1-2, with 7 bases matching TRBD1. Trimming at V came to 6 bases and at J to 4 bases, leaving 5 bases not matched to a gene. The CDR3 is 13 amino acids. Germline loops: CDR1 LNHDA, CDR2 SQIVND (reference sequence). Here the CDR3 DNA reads TGTGCCAGTAGCGCCGGGACAGCCTATGGCTACACCTTC. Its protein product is CASSAGTAYGYTF.

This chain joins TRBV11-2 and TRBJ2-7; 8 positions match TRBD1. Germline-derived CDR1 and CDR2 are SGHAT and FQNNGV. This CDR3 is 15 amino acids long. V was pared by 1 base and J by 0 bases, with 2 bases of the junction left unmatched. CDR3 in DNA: TGTGCCAGCAGCTTAGTGGACAGGGTCTCCTACGAGCAGTACTTC. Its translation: CASSLVDRVSYEQYF. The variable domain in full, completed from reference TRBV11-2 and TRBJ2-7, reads EAGVAQSPRYKIIEKRQSVAFWCNPISGHATLYWYQQILGQGPKLLIQFQNNGVVDDSQLPKDRFSAERLKGVDSTLKIQPAKLEDSAVYLCASSLVDRVSYEQYFGPGTRLTVT.

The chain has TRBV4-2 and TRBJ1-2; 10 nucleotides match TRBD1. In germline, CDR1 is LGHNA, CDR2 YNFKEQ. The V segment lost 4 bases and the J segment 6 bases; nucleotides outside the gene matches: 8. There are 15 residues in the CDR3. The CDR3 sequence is CASSPHSGTGDGYTF. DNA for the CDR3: TGTGCCAGCAGCCCCCACTCCGGGACAGGGGATGGCTACACCTTC.

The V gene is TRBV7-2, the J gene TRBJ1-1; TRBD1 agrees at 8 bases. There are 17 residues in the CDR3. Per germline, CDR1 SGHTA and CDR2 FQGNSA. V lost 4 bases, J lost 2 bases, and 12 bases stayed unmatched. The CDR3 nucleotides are TGTGCCAGCAGCTCCTACCCCGGGACAGGACCTAACACTGAAGCTTTCTTT. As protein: CASSSYPGTGPNTEAFF.

The CDR3 DNA reads as TGCGCCAGCACCGCAGGGAATGAGCAGTTCTTC. It yields the protein CASTAGNEQFF. This chain uses TRBV5-1 with TRBJ2-1; maybe TRBD1 (5 bases). Trimming removed 6 bases from V and 7 bases from J, with 8 bases in between. Germline V CDR1 and CDR2: SGHRS, YFSETQ. The CDR3 has 11 amino acids.

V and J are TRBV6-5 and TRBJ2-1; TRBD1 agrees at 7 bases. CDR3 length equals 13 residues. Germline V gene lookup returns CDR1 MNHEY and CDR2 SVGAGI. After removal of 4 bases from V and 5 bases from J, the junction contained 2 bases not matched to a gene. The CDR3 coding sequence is TGTGCCAGCAGTTGGGACAGAGACAATGAGCAGTTCTTC. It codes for CASSWDRDNEQFF.

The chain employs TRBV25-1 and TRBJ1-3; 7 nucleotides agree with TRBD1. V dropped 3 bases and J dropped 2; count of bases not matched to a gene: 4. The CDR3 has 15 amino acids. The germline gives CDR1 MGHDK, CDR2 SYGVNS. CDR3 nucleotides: TGTGCCAGCAGTGATTCAGGGGGAACTGGAAACACCATATATTTT. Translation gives CASSDSGGTGNTIYF. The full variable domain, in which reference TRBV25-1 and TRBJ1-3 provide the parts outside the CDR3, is EADIYQTPRYLVIGTGKKITLECSQTMGHDKMYWYQQDPGMELHLIHYSYGVNSTEKGDLSSESTVSRIRTEHFPLTLESARPSHTSQYLCASSDSGGTGNTIYFGEGSWLTVV.

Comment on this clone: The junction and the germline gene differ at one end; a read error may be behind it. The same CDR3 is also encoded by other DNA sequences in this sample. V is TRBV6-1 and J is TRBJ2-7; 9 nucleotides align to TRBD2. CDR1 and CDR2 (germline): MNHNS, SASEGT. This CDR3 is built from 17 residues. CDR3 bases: TGTGCCAGCAGTGACGATCTGGCGGGAGGGGTCTCCTATGAGCAGTACTTC. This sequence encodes CASSDDLAGGVSYEQYF.

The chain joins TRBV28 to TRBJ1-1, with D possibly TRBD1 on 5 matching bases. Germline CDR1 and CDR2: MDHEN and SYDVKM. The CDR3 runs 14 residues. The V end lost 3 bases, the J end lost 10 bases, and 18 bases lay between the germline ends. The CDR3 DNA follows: TGTGCCAGCAGTTTCGTGGACACCGATAAGCGAGCTTTCTTT. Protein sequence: CASSFVDTDKRAFF.

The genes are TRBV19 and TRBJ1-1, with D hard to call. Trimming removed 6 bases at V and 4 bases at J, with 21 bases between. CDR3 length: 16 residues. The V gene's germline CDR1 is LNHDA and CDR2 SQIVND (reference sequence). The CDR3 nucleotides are TGTGCCAGTAGCGATCCCGGGTCCTTTGCTGGCACTGAAGCTTTCTTT. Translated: CASSDPGSFAGTEAFF.

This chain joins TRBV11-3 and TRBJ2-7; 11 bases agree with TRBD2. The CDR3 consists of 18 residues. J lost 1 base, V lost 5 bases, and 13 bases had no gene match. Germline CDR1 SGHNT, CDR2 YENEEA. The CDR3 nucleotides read TGTGCCAGCAGCCCGCGGACTAGCGGGCTCTCCTTTTCCTACGAGCAGTACTTC. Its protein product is CASSPRTSGLSFSYEQYF.

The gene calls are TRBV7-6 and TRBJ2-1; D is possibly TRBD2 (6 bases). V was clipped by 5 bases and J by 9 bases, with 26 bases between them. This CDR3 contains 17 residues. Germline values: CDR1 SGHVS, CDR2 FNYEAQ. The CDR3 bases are TGTGCCAGCAGCAAGCCGGGTCTGGGGGAGCGGGCGGGTGAGCAGTTCTTC. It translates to CASSKPGLGERAGEQFF.

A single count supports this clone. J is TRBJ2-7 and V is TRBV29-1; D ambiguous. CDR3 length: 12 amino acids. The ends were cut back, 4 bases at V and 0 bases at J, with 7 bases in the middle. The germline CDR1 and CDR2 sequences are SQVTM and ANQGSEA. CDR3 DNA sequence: TGCAGCGTTGTGGCGGCCTCCTACGAGCAGTACTTC. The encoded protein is CSVVAASYEQYF.